These 4 T cell receptor beta chains were all obtained from the same sample, sequenced in a study of regulatory T cells in long-lasting Graves disease. Through Arm-PCR of CDR3 regions and iRepertoire HTBI primers, TCR beta libraries were built. TCRdb called the multiplex PCR reads again in MiXCR, with one record for every CDR3 protein. This sample has over 650,000 distinct CDR3 sequences, with around 30% found just once. The sample's time point: persistent/refractory GD, antithyroid drugs over 5 years with positive TRAb. Construction of the TCR library relied on RNA isolated from PBMCs. This material consisted of peripheral blood mononuclear cells (PBMCs), taken when the disease was refractory, from a patient treated with antithyroid drugs. Receptors were obtained from a female donor with Graves disease.

The chain carries TRBV9 and TRBJ1-1; TRBD1 matches 8 bases. Trimming cost V 4 bases and J 0 bases; bases outside gene matches: 8. This CDR3 has 16 residues. Germline CDR1 is SGDLS and CDR2 is YYNGEE. In DNA, the CDR3 is TGTGCCAGCAGCCCCGGACAGGGCATCATGAACACTGAAGCTTTCTTT. Translated, it gives CASSPGQGIMNTEAFF.

This rearrangement joins TRBV10-3 to TRBJ1-5; D possibly corresponds to TRBD1 (5 bases). The germline V gene has CDR1 ENHRY and CDR2 SYGVKD. The CDR3 contains 14 residues. Trimming shortened V by 8 bases and J by 4 bases, and 15 bases separated the two germline ends. The CDR3 DNA reads TGTGCCATCGCCGTTGCGGGGGATAATCAGCCCCAGCATTTT. It codes for CAIAVAGDNQPQHF.

V usage is TRBV7-9 and J usage is TRBJ2-5; D tentatively reads TRBD1 or TRBD2 (5 bases each). Trimming shortened V by 7 bases and J by 1 base, and 13 bases separated the two germline ends. This CDR3 contains 14 residues. CDR1 and CDR2 from the germline V gene are SEHNR and FQNEAQ (reference sequence). The CDR3 DNA is TGTGCCAGCACACGCCTGGGGGTCCAAGAGACCCAGTACTTC. As protein: CASTRLGVQETQYF.

Turning to this clonotype: A read error is possible here, since a much larger clone lies one base away. The rearrangement uses TRBV6-1 and TRBJ2-3; D is ambiguous. Trimming left V 4 bases short and J 6 bases short, with 17 bases between. This CDR3 is 15 amino acids long. CDR1 is MNHNS and CDR2 is SASEGT in the germline V gene. The CDR3 DNA is TGTGCCAGCAGTGTATACGAGACAACGCCGGATACGCAGTATTTT. Translating gives CASSVYETTPDTQYF.